This T cell receptor beta chain was found in a study of CD8 T cells in ankylosing spondylitis. The CDR3 is 11 amino acids. Germline V gene sequence: CDR1 SGHTA, CDR2 FQGNSA. V dropped 6 bases and J dropped 8 bases, with 7 bases sitting between them. As the method for making TCR beta libraries, quantitative 5'-RACE with molecular barcodes was used. TCRdb re-derived calls from the 5' RACE reads in MiXCR, one entry per CDR3 protein. The sample lists around 25,000 distinct CDR3 sequences, 10% to 15% occurring once. This clonotype was observed many times. The sample taken for sequencing was blood. The V gene is TRBV7-2, the J gene TRBJ2-2; no firm D call. The source of this sequence is a male donor with ankylosing spondylitis or in good health (not recorded which). DNA of the CDR3: TGTGCCAGCAGGTCCCTGGGGGAGCTGTTTTTT. The encoded protein is CASRSLGELFF.